The 4 T cell receptor beta chains below come from one sample, sequenced in a study of T cell responses to AZD1222 COVID-19 vaccine. Clones were sequenced by immunoSEQ multiplex PCR, and TCRdb holds only the in-frame ones, with some missing. Here the sample spans 150,000 or so clones, over 85% being singletons. The specimen comprised peripheral blood, sampled on day 0 of AZD1222 vaccination. All receptors derive from an adult in good health.

The chain is built from TRBV4-2 and TRBJ1-2; D is unclear. V lost 3 bases, J lost 8 bases, and 19 bases lay in between. CDR3 length: 15 amino acids. Germline V gene lookup returns CDR1 LGHNA and CDR2 YNFKEQ. CDR3 sequence: CASSQTEGGGLGYTF. The CDR3 bases are TGTGCCAGCAGCCAGACGGAGGGCGGTGGCTTGGGCTACACCTTC.

This chain links TRBV7-2 with TRBJ2-3; D gene uncertain. The germline CDR1 and CDR2 sequences are SGHTA and FQGNSA. The length of the CDR3 is 14 residues. V dropped 1 base and J dropped 1 base, with 6 bases sitting between them. In DNA, the CDR3 is TGTGCCAGCAGCTTAGTAGCTCGCACAGATACGCAGTATTTT. Protein product: CASSLVARTDTQYF.

The chain uses TRBV6-4 and TRBJ2-7; D is possibly TRBD1 (7 bases). Germline V CDR1 and CDR2: MRHNA, SNTAGT. Trimming cost V 9 bases and J 6 bases, with 21 bases left between them. CDR3 size: 14 residues. The CDR3 region is CASNVQGKRVEQYF. The CDR3 DNA is TGTGCCAGTAACGTACAGGGGAAGCGGGTCGAGCAGTACTTC.

CDR3 sequence: CSVNHDSLNTEAFF. DNA for the CDR3: TGCAGCGTTAACCATGACAGTCTGAACACTGAAGCTTTCTTT. The chain has TRBV29-1 and TRBJ1-1; the D gene is possibly TRBD1 (5 bases). CDR1 and CDR2 from the germline V gene are SQVTM and ANQGSEA. There are 14 residues in the CDR3. V was trimmed by 5 bases and J by 0 bases, leaving 13 bases between them.